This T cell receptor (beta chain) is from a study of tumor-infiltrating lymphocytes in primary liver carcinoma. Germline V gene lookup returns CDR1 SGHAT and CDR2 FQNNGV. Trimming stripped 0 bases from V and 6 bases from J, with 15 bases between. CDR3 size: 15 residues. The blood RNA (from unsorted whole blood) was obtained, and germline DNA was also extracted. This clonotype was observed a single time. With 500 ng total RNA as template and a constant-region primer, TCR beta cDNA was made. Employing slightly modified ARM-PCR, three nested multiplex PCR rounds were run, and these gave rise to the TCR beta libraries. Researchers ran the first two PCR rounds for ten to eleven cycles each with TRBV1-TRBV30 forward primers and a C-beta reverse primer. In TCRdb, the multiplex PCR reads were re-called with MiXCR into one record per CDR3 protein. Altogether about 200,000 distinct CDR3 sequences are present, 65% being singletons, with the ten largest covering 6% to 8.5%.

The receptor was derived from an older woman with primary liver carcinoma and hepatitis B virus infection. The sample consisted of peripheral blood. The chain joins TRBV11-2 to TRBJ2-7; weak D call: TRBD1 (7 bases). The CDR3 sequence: CASSLDLQGGVEQYF. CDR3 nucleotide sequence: TGTGCCAGCAGCTTAGATTTGCAGGGGGGTGTCGAGCAGTACTTC.